This is a list of T cell receptor beta chains from one sample in a study of blood T cell repertoires in COVID-19. Profiled with immunoSEQ multiplex PCR; TCRdb holds only in-frame clones, not every one. The sample has around 69,000 clones, roughly nine tenths seen once. The specimen was peripheral blood. The receptors here all came from a woman in her forties or fifties with active COVID-19. CDR3s include the opening cysteine and the closing phenylalanine or tryptophan. D genes are given only for firm matches. Not all rows give a size; the values are once, few, many and, for expanded clones, a class.

len: 11
j_gene: TRBJ1-1
abundance: few
d_gene: -
v_gene: TRBV2
CDR3aa: CATQGNTEAFF
CDR3nt: TGTGCCACCCAGGGTAACACTGAAGCTTTCTTT

len: 13
j_gene: TRBJ1-2
abundance: -
d_gene: -
v_gene: TRBV29-1
CDR3aa: CSVPTGIKDGYTF
CDR3nt: TGCAGCGTCCCGACAGGTATAAAGGACGGCTACACCTTC

len: 17
j_gene: TRBJ2-1
abundance: -
d_gene: TRBD2
v_gene: TRBV2
CDR3aa: CASSRRTSGSSYNEQFF
CDR3nt: TGTGCCAGCAGCCGCCGGACTAGCGGGAGCTCCTACAATGAGCAGTTCTTC

len: 15
j_gene: TRBJ2-1
abundance: -
d_gene: TRBD2
v_gene: TRBV6-5
CDR3aa: CASSPAASGRGEQFF
CDR3nt: TGTGCCAGCAGTCCAGCGGCTAGCGGGAGAGGTGAGCAGTTCTTC

len: 15
j_gene: TRBJ2-7
abundance: -
d_gene: -
v_gene: TRBV18
CDR3aa: CASSPITGLGHEQYF
CDR3nt: TGTGCCAGCTCACCAATAACAGGGCTGGGCCACGAGCAGTACTTC

len: 14
j_gene: TRBJ2-3
abundance: -
d_gene: -
v_gene: TRBV25-1
CDR3aa: CASSRTTAQDTQYF
CDR3nt: TGTGCCAGCAGTCGGACTACAGCCCAGGATACGCAGTATTTT

len: 17
j_gene: TRBJ1-3
abundance: -
d_gene: TRBD1
v_gene: TRBV5-5
CDR3aa: CASSLDFGTGAGNTIYF
CDR3nt: TGTGCCAGCAGCTTGGACTTCGGGACAGGGGCTGGAAACACCATATATTTT

len: 15
j_gene: TRBJ2-1
abundance: -
d_gene: TRBD2
v_gene: TRBV7-9
CDR3aa: CASSLELAGVNEQFF
CDR3nt: TGTGCCAGCAGCTTAGAACTAGCGGGAGTCAATGAGCAGTTCTTC

len: 11
j_gene: TRBJ2-1
abundance: -
d_gene: -
v_gene: TRBV7-2
CDR3aa: CASSLSGEQFF
CDR3nt: TGTGCCAGCAGCTTATCCGGGGAGCAGTTCTTC

len: 15
j_gene: TRBJ2-3
abundance: -
d_gene: -
v_gene: TRBV6-6
CDR3aa: CASSYGLAFFYTQYF
CDR3nt: TGTGCCAGCAGTTATGGTCTAGCGTTTTTTTATACGCAGTATTTT

len: 18
j_gene: TRBJ2-7
abundance: -
d_gene: TRBD2
v_gene: TRBV11-2
CDR3aa: CASSLTRPGLAGSGEQYF
CDR3nt: TGTGCCAGCAGCTTAACCCGACCGGGACTAGCGGGATCTGGCGAGCAGTACTTC

len: 14
j_gene: TRBJ1-6
abundance: -
d_gene: -
v_gene: TRBV19
CDR3aa: CASSITGVDSPLHF
CDR3nt: TGTGCCAGTAGTATAACGGGGGTGGATTCACCCCTCCACTTT

len: 14
j_gene: TRBJ1-2
abundance: -
d_gene: -
v_gene: TRBV11-2
CDR3aa: CASSLETDNYGYTF
CDR3nt: TGTGCCAGCAGCTTGGAGACGGATAACTATGGCTACACCTTC

len: 16
j_gene: TRBJ2-5
abundance: -
d_gene: TRBD2
v_gene: TRBV5-6
CDR3aa: CASSFRSGVRQETQYF
CDR3nt: TGTGCCAGCAGCTTTCGGAGCGGGGTGAGACAAGAGACCCAGTACTTC

len: 15
j_gene: TRBJ2-3
abundance: -
d_gene: -
v_gene: TRBV3-1/TRBV3-2
CDR3aa: CASSQDGHYTDTQYF
CDR3nt: TGTGCCAGCAGCCAAGACGGACACTACACAGATACGCAGTATTTT

len: 14
j_gene: TRBJ2-3
abundance: -
d_gene: TRBD2
v_gene: TRBV7-9
CDR3aa: CAGQSGDSTDTQYF
CDR3nt: TGTGCCGGGCAAAGCGGGGATAGCACAGATACGCAGTATTTT

len: 13
j_gene: TRBJ1-2
abundance: few
d_gene: -
v_gene: TRBV4-1
CDR3aa: CASSQSRNYGYTF
CDR3nt: TGCGCCAGCAGCCAATCCAGAAACTATGGCTACACCTTC

len: 15
j_gene: TRBJ1-1
abundance: -
d_gene: TRBD1
v_gene: TRBV12-5
CDR3aa: CASGGTGGRGTEAFF
CDR3nt: TGTGCTAGTGGTGGGACAGGGGGCCGGGGCACTGAAGCTTTCTTT

len: 18
j_gene: TRBJ2-7
abundance: once
d_gene: TRBD1
v_gene: TRBV19
CDR3aa: CASSRGAGGAGLVYEQYF
CDR3nt: TGTGCCAGTAGCCGGGGCGCAGGGGGCGCAGGGTTGGTCTACGAGCAGTACTTC